These 14 T cell receptor beta chains were all obtained from the same sample, sequenced in a study of sequential checkpoint blockade in melanoma. TCRdb's copy holds only in-frame clones and misses some; the assay was immunoSEQ multiplex PCR. Found here are around 11,000 clones, nearly 70% of them singletons; the top ten hold 28%. The sample's treatment: randomized to nivolumab then ipilimumab (arm A) or the reverse (arm B). Material: CD8+ T cells sorted from blood (inferred from file names), obtained from a patient given nivolumab and ipilimumab in sequence. Receptors were obtained from a human donor with melanoma.

The chain uses TRBV11-3 and TRBJ2-5, with 7 positions matching TRBD2. The ends lost 2 bases at V and 4 bases at J; junction bases unmatched: 4. Germline lookup yields CDR1 SGHNT and CDR2 YENEEA. The CDR3 extends over 14 amino acids. The CDR3 DNA is TGTGCCAGCAGCTTAATAGGCGGGGGAGAGACCCAGTACTTC. Protein product: CASSLIGGGETQYF.

Only one count was recorded for this clone. The genes are TRBV27 and TRBJ2-7, with a weak D call TRBD2 (6 bases). CDR1 is MNHEY and CDR2 is SMNVEV in the germline V gene (reference sequence). V shed 5 bases and J shed 3 bases, with 8 bases lying between them. This CDR3 region has 12 residues. The CDR3 nucleotides are TGTGCCAGCAGTCGGCGGGGCTACGAGCAGTACTTC. Protein: CASSRRGYEQYF.

The V call is TRBV10-2, the J call TRBJ2-7; maybe TRBD1 (6 bases). Germline V gene sequence: CDR1 WSHSY, CDR2 SAAADI. The ends were cut back, 6 bases at V and 3 bases at J, with 9 bases in the middle. This CDR3 comprises 12 residues. The CDR3 region has the DNA TGCGCCAGCAGGGACAGCCACTACGAGCAGTACTTC. It codes for CASRDSHYEQYF.

The chain joins TRBV4-3 to TRBJ1-1; unclear D gene. This CDR3 spans 16 amino acids. CDR1 LGHNA and CDR2 YSLEER come from the germline V gene. V dropped 0 bases and J dropped 2 bases, with 13 bases sitting between them. DNA of the CDR3: TGCGCCAGCAGCCAAGAAAGTGTCAGTTACAACACTGAAGCTTTCTTT. The encoded protein is CASSQESVSYNTEAFF.

The chain recombines TRBV29-1 with TRBJ2-3; 10 bases fit TRBD2. With V trimmed by 6 bases and J by 0 bases, 3 bases remained unmatched. Per the germline V gene, CDR1 is SQVTM and CDR2 is ANQGSEA. The CDR3 loop spans 14 amino acids. CDR3 sequence: CSVDSGGSTDTQYF. The CDR3 DNA reads as TGCAGCGTAGATAGCGGGGGGAGCACAGATACGCAGTATTTT.

This chain connects TRBV25-1 to TRBJ1-2; 7 bases align to TRBD1. The CDR3 length is 15 residues. V shed 3 bases and J 3 bases; nucleotides not matched to a gene: 7. In germline, CDR1 is MGHDK, CDR2 SYGVNS. The DNA of the CDR3 is TGTGCCAGCAGTGACCTAGGGACAGAGCACTATGGCTACACCTTC. Amino acids: CASSDLGTEHYGYTF.

This clone was seen only once. The V call is TRBV4-2, the J call TRBJ2-5; the match to TRBD1 covers 8 bases. Germline V gene sequence: CDR1 LGHNA, CDR2 YNFKEQ. This CDR3 spans 16 amino acids. J was trimmed by 3 bases and V by 0 bases; bases with no gene match: 6. CDR3 DNA: TGTGCCAGCAGCCAAGATCAGGGGGCGCCTGAAGAGACCCAGTACTTC. This gives the protein CASSQDQGAPEETQYF.

The V gene is TRBV27, the J gene TRBJ2-7; 8 bases agree with TRBD1. Germline V CDR1 and CDR2: MNHEY, SMNVEV (reference sequence). J lost 5 bases, V lost 6 bases, and 9 bases had no gene match. The CDR3 extends over 14 amino acids. CDR3 region: CASSHRTGRNEQYF. CDR3 sequence (DNA): TGTGCCAGCAGCCACCGGACAGGGCGAAACGAGCAGTACTTC.

A word on this clone: Other DNA variants within this sample encode the same CDR3. The V call is TRBV7-8, the J call TRBJ1-6; TRBD1 agrees at 7 bases. Germline-derived CDR1 and CDR2 are SGHVS and FQNEAQ. This CDR3 contains 15 residues. The V and J ends lost 1 base and 3 bases, in that order; junction bases with no gene match: 0. CDR3 region: CASSLDRGYNSPLHF. For the CDR3, the DNA is TGTGCCAGCAGCTTAGACAGGGGCTATAATTCACCCCTCCACTTT.

This chain connects TRBV28 to TRBJ2-3, with D possibly TRBD1 on 7 matching bases. This CDR3 is 17 amino acids long. In germline, CDR1 is MDHEN, CDR2 SYDVKM. The V gene lost 5 bases and the J gene lost 0 bases, with 18 bases spanning the gap. The DNA for the CDR3 is TGTGCCAGCAGTCCCCCCCTGACAGGGACTAGCACAGATACGCAGTATTTT. Its protein is CASSPPLTGTSTDTQYF.

The V and J genes are TRBV9 and TRBJ1-6; 8 bases agree with TRBD1. V was pared by 0 bases and J by 7 bases, with 12 bases of the junction left unmatched. The CDR3 loop spans 18 amino acids. Looked up from germline, CDR1 is SGDLS and CDR2 is YYNGEE. CDR3 nucleotides: TGTGCCAGCAGCGTAGGAACAGGGGGTATAGGAGTGAATTCACCCCTCCACTTT. Translating it yields CASSVGTGGIGVNSPLHF.

The chain couples TRBV11-2 to TRBJ2-7, with D possibly being TRBD1 (6 bases). Germline V gene lookup returns CDR1 SGHAT and CDR2 FQNNGV. CDR3 size: 14 residues. V was shortened by 5 bases and J by 5 bases, with 16 bases between the two germline ends. The CDR3 sequence is CASSRTVPRDEQYF. DNA for the CDR3: TGTGCCAGCAGCCGGACAGTTCCTAGGGACGAGCAGTACTTC. The entire variable domain, with the rest obtained from reference TRBV11-2 and TRBJ2-7, is as follows: EAGVAQSPRYKIIEKRQSVAFWCNPISGHATLYWYQQILGQGPKLLIQFQNNGVVDDSQLPKDRFSAERLKGVDSTLKIQPAKLEDSAVYLCASSRTVPRDEQYFGPGTRLTVT.

Only a few counts were recorded for this clone. The chain is built from TRBV4-1 and TRBJ2-2; tentative D call: TRBD2 (6 bases). V lost 1 base and J lost 1, with 10 bases in between. Germline-derived CDR1 and CDR2 are MGHRA and YSYEKL. The CDR3 sequence is 16 residues long. CDR3: CASSQVWRENTGELFF. DNA of the CDR3: TGCGCCAGCAGCCAAGTTTGGCGGGAGAACACCGGGGAGCTGTTTTTT.

This sequence joins TRBV27 and TRBJ2-7, with 7 bases fitting TRBD2. J was trimmed by 7 bases and V by 8 bases; bases with no gene match: 11. Germline values: CDR1 MNHEY, CDR2 SMNVEV (reference sequence). The CDR3 totals 13 residues. DNA for the CDR3: TGTGCCAGCTCGTGGGCGGGAGTTTCGGAGCAGTACTTC. Its protein is CASSWAGVSEQYF.